This T cell receptor (beta chain) is from a study of T cell repertoires in cytomegalovirus infection. In its sample, this clonotype was seen a few times. Its antigen is undetermined. This CDR3 comprises 14 residues. Germline values: CDR1 MNHEY, CDR2 SMNVEV (reference sequence). The junction had 5 bases not matched to a gene; V was cut back by 5 bases and J by 5 bases. Each CDR3 protein gets one entry after TCRdb re-called the reads with MiXCR. The sample carries more than 400,000 distinct CDR3 sequences, approximately 26% recorded once. Whole-study findings and limits: Ex vivo responses were dominated by HLA-C-restricted CMV-specific TCR beta clonotypes. Cumulative frequency of public TCR beta families picked out carriers of CMV plus the relevant HLA.

The V gene is TRBV27, the J gene TRBJ2-5, with 10 bases fitting TRBD2. This sequence originates from a human donor in good health (CMV status not recorded). Some clones in this sample may be carry-over from other donors' samples. The sequenced material came from PBMCs. The CDR3 reads CASSLGLALETQYF. Written as DNA, the CDR3 is TGTGCCAGCAGTCTGGGACTAGCGTTGGAGACCCAGTACTTC.